Listed here is a single T cell receptor (beta chain). Other DNA sequences in the same sample also yield this CDR3. This specimen belongs to a study of blood T cell repertoires in COVID-19. Study-level information: Sources were T cells, B-cell-depleted T cells, or PBMCs; the material itself was cDNA or gDNA.

In the authors' workflow: Amplification from reference gene primers served as the basis for estimated nucleated cell counts. Assay used: immunoSEQ multiplex PCR; TCRdb lists only in-frame clones, some missing. V, J and clone size were drawn from that table, and D and trimming were deduced from the DNA. This table has 190,000 or so clones, roughly 86% appearing once. This CDR3 comprises 13 residues. The ends were cut back, 0 bases at V and 1 base at J, with 4 bases in the middle. Germline loops: CDR1 GTSNPN, CDR2 SVGIG (reference sequence). The sample was peripheral blood. The sequence was collected from a man in his forties or fifties with active or convalescent COVID-19. The chain couples TRBV30 to TRBJ1-5; no firm D call. The CDR3 spells CAWSVRSNQPQHF. For the CDR3, the DNA is TGTGCCTGGAGTGTGAGGAGCAATCAGCCCCAGCATTTT.